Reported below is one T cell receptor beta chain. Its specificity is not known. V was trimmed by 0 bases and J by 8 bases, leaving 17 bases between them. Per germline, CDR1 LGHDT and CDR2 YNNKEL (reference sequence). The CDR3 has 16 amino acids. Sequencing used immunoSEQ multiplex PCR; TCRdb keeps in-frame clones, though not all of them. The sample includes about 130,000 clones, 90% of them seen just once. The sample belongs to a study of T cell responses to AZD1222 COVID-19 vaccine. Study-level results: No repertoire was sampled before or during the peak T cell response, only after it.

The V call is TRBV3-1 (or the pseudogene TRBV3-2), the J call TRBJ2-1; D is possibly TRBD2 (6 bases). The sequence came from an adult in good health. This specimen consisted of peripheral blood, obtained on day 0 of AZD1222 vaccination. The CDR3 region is CASSQDQGAGRHEQFF. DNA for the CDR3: TGTGCCAGCAGCCAAGATCAAGGCGCAGGGAGGCATGAGCAGTTCTTC.